The present entry profiles one T cell receptor beta chain with its context. What it binds is not known. These data are taken from a study of OX40 agonist ivuxolimab in advanced cancers. Study at large: Dose-escalation patients' cancers were hepatocellular carcinoma, melanoma, renal cell or head and neck cancer. Enrollees could have had prior anti-PD-1, anti-PD-L1 or anti-CTLA-4 therapy, which 40% to 45% had received. General study points: The study found that CD8+ T cells averaged more expanded clones than CD4+.

CDR3 length equals 12 residues. V dropped 10 bases and J dropped 8; count of bases not matched to a gene: 4. The method was immunoSEQ multiplex PCR; TCRdb's version includes in-frame clones alone and lacks a portion of them. Found here are 100,000 to 150,000 clones, 85% to 95% of them singletons; the top ten hold around 0.84%. This sequence originates from an adult with an advanced solid tumor such as melanoma, head and neck, liver or kidney cancer. The material was CD4+ or CD8+ T cells sorted from blood, obtained in a trial of the OX40 agonist ivuxolimab. This chain links TRBV23-1 with TRBJ1-4; 10 bases match TRBD1. TRBV23-1 is marked as an open reading frame, function uncertain. CDR3 loop: CANRDRGEKLFF. In nucleotides, the CDR3 is TGCGCCAACCGGGACAGGGGCGAAAAACTGTTTTTT.